This TCR beta chain was documented in a study of CD8 T cells in Susac syndrome. With random hexamers, reverse transcription was performed on about 0.5 to 1 ug of RNA. Amplification of TCR beta CDR3 was carried out by immunoSEQ multiplex PCR, which covered 54 Vbeta and 13 Jbeta segments. TCRdb analysed the immunoSEQ multiplex PCR reads with MiXCR anew, one entry per CDR3 protein. This sample has a few hundred thousand distinct CDR3 sequences, with more than 80% found just once. V dropped 4 bases and J dropped 0 bases, with 16 bases sitting between them. This CDR3 has 17 residues. CDR1 SGHDN and CDR2 FVKESK come from the germline V gene. Of note for this clonotype: Its specificity is not known.

General observations from the study: It was acknowledged in the study that the number of individuals who were included in its TCR sequencing and HLA analysis was relatively small.

The sample consisted of CD8+ T cells from PBMCs. The rearrangement joins TRBV14 to TRBJ1-5, with no clear D. The TCR sequence derives from a human donor with multiple sclerosis. The CDR3 region has the DNA TGTGCCAGCAGCCGATTGGAACGCCGTTATAGCAATCAGCCCCAGCATTTT. Translation: CASSRLERRYSNQPQHF.